Listed here are 29 T cell receptor beta chains from one sample, sequenced in a study of cytomegalovirus exposure and HLA in healthy donors. The study ran its PCR with 60 Vbeta and 13 Jbeta primers. Produced via immunoSEQ multiplex PCR; TCRdb's table is partial and in-frame only. The top ten hold more than 9.5% of the sample, which has 72,000 or so clones, roughly 81% seen once. The material sequenced was PBMCs. The receptors shown here come from a human donor in good health.

The chain carries TRBV30 and TRBJ1-2; TRBD1 matches 7 bases. Germline CDR1 and CDR2: GTSNPN and SVGIG (reference sequence). The CDR3 runs 12 residues. Trimming cost V 1 base and J 11 bases; bases outside gene matches: 7. The CDR3 sequence is CAWSGDSLGYTF. CDR3 coding DNA: TGTGCCTGGAGTGGGGACAGTCTTGGGTACACCTTC.

The chain joins TRBV9 to TRBJ2-1, with a possible D match to TRBD2 (5 bases). The CDR3 extends over 15 amino acids. CDR1 is SGDLS, CDR2 YYNGEE, per germline. V lost 1 base, J lost 8 bases, and 16 bases lay in between. As DNA, the CDR3 is TGTGCCAGCAGCGTATCGTCAAGTGGAGGCGATGAGCAGTTCTTC. As protein: CASSVSSSGGDEQFF.

This clone counts as medium-sized (0.01 to 0.1%). The chain joins TRBV29-1 to TRBJ1-4, with unresolved D. V lost 4 bases to trimming and J lost 8 bases, with 14 bases between them. The CDR3 spans 13 residues. CDR1 SQVTM and CDR2 ANQGSEA come from the germline V gene. Here the CDR3 reads CSVGYSPEEKLFF. The CDR3 nucleotides read TGCAGCGTTGGGTACTCCCCCGAGGAAAAACTGTTTTTT.

The CDR3 bases are TGTGCCAGCACGTCCCCGAACACTGAAGCTTTCTTT. Amino acids: CASTSPNTEAFF. This rearrangement joins TRBV6-5 to TRBJ1-1; D remains ambiguous. Trimming took 7 bases from V and 1 from J, leaving 7 bases between them. CDR3 length equals 12 residues. Germline CDR1 MNHEY, CDR2 SVGAGI.

The chain links TRBV10-3 to TRBJ2-5; 7 bases agree with TRBD1. Germline CDR1 ENHRY, CDR2 SYGVKD. Losses at the gene ends were 10 bases for V and 5 bases for J; bases not matched to a gene: 10. This CDR3 has 13 residues. The CDR3 reads CANGQAVGETQYF. The CDR3 DNA reads TGTGCCAACGGACAGGCGGTTGGGGAGACCCAGTACTTC.

The V call is TRBV10-1, the J call TRBJ2-3; D is undetermined. Germline V gene lookup returns CDR1 WNHNN and CDR2 SYGVQD (reference sequence). V shed 7 bases and J shed 0 bases, with 14 bases lying between them. CDR3 length: 15 amino acids. CDR3 region: CASTKLKPSTDTQYF. The DNA of the CDR3 is TGCGCCAGCACCAAACTAAAACCTAGCACAGATACGCAGTATTTT.

This sequence joins TRBV5-4 and TRBJ2-7, with 9 positions matching TRBD2. Germline-derived CDR1 and CDR2 are SGHNT and YYREEE (reference sequence). The V gene end was trimmed by 2 bases and the J gene end by 5 bases; junction bases not matched to a gene: 14. The CDR3 loop spans 17 amino acids. The chain's CDR3 is CASSFPSGSGSPHEQYF. In DNA, the CDR3 is TGTGCCAGCAGCTTCCCGTCGGGTAGCGGGAGCCCCCACGAGCAGTACTTC.

The chain uses TRBV28 and TRBJ1-5; a weak D match, TRBD1 (5 bases). V was clipped by 4 bases and J by 2 bases, with 12 bases between them. This CDR3 has 15 residues. CDR1 and CDR2 (germline): MDHEN, SYDVKM. CDR3 sequence (DNA): TGTGCCAGCAGTTACGGGACTTTTGGCAATCAGCCCCAGCATTTT. Residues: CASSYGTFGNQPQHF. Full variable domain (outside the CDR3, taken from reference TRBV28 and TRBJ1-5): DVKVTQSSRYLVKRTGEKVFLECVQDMDHENMFWYRQDPGLGLRLIYFSYDVKMKEKGDIPEGYSVSREKKERFSLILESASTNQTSMYLCASSYGTFGNQPQHFGDGTRLSIL.

The V and J genes are TRBV2 and TRBJ2-1; D unclear. CDR1 is SNHLY and CDR2 is FYNNEI in the germline V gene. V lost 7 bases and J lost 4, with 11 bases in between. The CDR3 covers 13 residues. The CDR3 spells CASNLLYYNEQFF. CDR3 nucleotides: TGTGCCAGCAACCTTCTCTATTACAATGAGCAGTTCTTC.

The chain recombines TRBV27 with TRBJ1-1, with unresolved D. The CDR3 totals 15 residues. CDR1 and CDR2 (germline): MNHEY, SMNVEV (reference sequence). V was cut by 4 bases and J by 4 bases, with 16 bases left in between. CDR3 DNA sequence: TGTGCCAGCAGTTCTAAAGGGTTGAGGGTCACTGAAGCTTTCTTT. Its protein is CASSSKGLRVTEAFF.

This clone occurred a few times. The chain has TRBV6-5 and TRBJ1-1; tentative D call: TRBD1 (6 bases). The CDR3 contains 14 residues. Trimming shortened V by 7 bases and J by 1 base, and 13 bases separated the two germline ends. CDR1 is MNHEY and CDR2 is SVGAGI in the germline V gene. The CDR3, as DNA: TGTGCCAGCAACCTCAGGGGAACGAACACTGAAGCTTTCTTT. It codes for CASNLRGTNTEAFF.

V and J are TRBV9 and TRBJ1-3; 7 bases agree with TRBD1. Germline CDR1 is SGDLS and CDR2 is YYNGEE. With V trimmed by 4 bases and J by 0 bases, 10 bases remained unmatched. The CDR3 has 17 amino acids. CDR3 sequence: CASSPHGGTASGNTIYF. The CDR3, as DNA: TGTGCCAGCAGCCCCCATGGCGGGACAGCCTCTGGAAACACCATATATTTT.

This chain uses TRBV6-5 with TRBJ1-2; D unresolved. This CDR3 has 13 residues. CDR1 and CDR2 from the germline V gene are MNHEY and SVGAGI. V was cut by 0 bases and J by 4 bases, with 6 bases left in between. The CDR3 sequence is CASSYSQVYGYTF. DNA of the CDR3: TGTGCCAGCAGTTACTCGCAGGTCTATGGCTACACCTTC.

This clone was observed a few times. The chain uses TRBV27 and TRBJ2-7; D may be TRBD2 (6 bases). This CDR3 has 13 residues. Germline loops: CDR1 MNHEY, CDR2 SMNVEV (reference sequence). Trimming left V 6 bases short and J 4 bases short, with 13 bases between. DNA of the CDR3: TGTGCCAGCAGACGCGGGCGGGGATACGAGCAGTACTTC. Translated: CASRRGRGYEQYF.

The chain links TRBV5-1 to TRBJ2-7; TRBD1 matches at 8 bases. The CDR3 totals 14 residues. The J segment lost 3 bases and the V segment lost 3 bases, leaving 5 bases of the junction unmatched. Germline CDR1 and CDR2: SGHRS and YFSETQ. CDR3 DNA: TGCGCCAGCAGCTCGGGACAGGCCAGCTACGAGCAGTACTTC. Translation: CASSSGQASYEQYF.

The chain recombines TRBV7-8 with TRBJ2-3, with TRBD1 as a possible D gene (5 bases). The germline V gene encodes CDR1 SGHVS and CDR2 FQNEAQ. The V gene lost 7 bases and the J gene lost 4 bases, with 15 bases spanning the gap. The CDR3 covers 14 residues. The CDR3 sequence: CASTLARVPDTQYF. As DNA, the CDR3 is TGTGCCAGCACTCTGGCCAGGGTCCCAGATACGCAGTATTTT.

This clone was seen only a few times. The chain carries TRBV6-6 and TRBJ2-2, with TRBD2 matching over 7 bases. The junction had 5 bases not matched to a gene; V was cut back by 4 bases and J by 3 bases. Germline V gene sequence: CDR1 MNHNY, CDR2 SVGAGI (reference sequence). This CDR3 region has 15 residues. The CDR3 is CASSSRGEDTGELFF. CDR3 sequence (DNA): TGTGCCAGCAGTTCTCGGGGGGAAGACACCGGGGAGCTGTTTTTT.

This clone showed up just a few times. Other nucleotide sequences from this sample produce the same CDR3. V usage is TRBV5-1 and J usage is TRBJ2-1; maybe TRBD1 (6 bases). The germline V gene encodes CDR1 SGHRS and CDR2 YFSETQ. The V end lost 4 bases, the J end lost 0 bases, and 14 bases lay between the germline ends. The CDR3 extends over 16 amino acids. The chain's CDR3 is CASSPGGSSSYNEQFF. In DNA form, the CDR3 reads TGCGCCAGCAGCCCTGGGGGCAGCAGCTCCTACAATGAGCAGTTCTTC.

The rearrangement links TRBV5-1 to TRBJ2-5; D may be TRBD1 (5 bases). The DNA end is a closer match to TRBJ2-7, so the J assignment may be wrong. Germline V CDR1 and CDR2: SGHRS, YFSETQ. There are 11 residues in the CDR3. CDR3 residues: CASSDSYEQYF. For the CDR3, the DNA is TGCGCCAGCTCTGACAGCTACGAGCAGTACTTC.

The rearrangement uses TRBV4-1 and TRBJ2-5, with 13 bases fitting TRBD2. The CDR3 covers 16 residues. Per germline, CDR1 MGHRA and CDR2 YSYEKL. After removal of 2 bases from V and 6 bases from J, the junction contained 6 bases not matched to a gene. CDR3 sequence: CASSQPGLAGEKTQYF. CDR3 DNA sequence: TGCGCCAGCAGCCAACCCGGACTAGCGGGAGAGAAGACCCAGTACTTC.

This chain links TRBV6-5 with TRBJ1-1; 8 bases fit TRBD1. Trimming cost V 2 bases and J 0 bases; bases outside gene matches: 5. Germline lookup yields CDR1 MNHEY and CDR2 SVGAGI. The CDR3 length is 16 residues. The DNA for the CDR3 is TGTGCCAGCAGTTACCGTGACAGGGGAATGAACACTGAAGCTTTCTTT. The encoded protein is CASSYRDRGMNTEAFF.

This clone was found a few times. One end of the junction varies from germline; a read error may be responsible. This rearrangement joins TRBV7-7 to TRBJ2-3, with D possibly matching TRBD2 (6 bases). CDR1 and CDR2 from the germline V gene are SSHAT and FNYEAQ (reference sequence). CDR3 length: 15 amino acids. In DNA, the CDR3 is TGTGCTAGCAGCTTAGGTAGCGGTCTCACAGATACGCAGTATTTT. Residues: CASSLGSGLTDTQYF.

A remark on this clone: Other nucleotide sequences in the sample specify the same CDR3. The chain couples TRBV5-1 to TRBJ2-1; the D gene is possibly TRBD1 (5 bases). There are 16 residues in the CDR3. With 0 bases removed from V and 0 bases from J, the gap between germline ends came to 10 bases. CDR1 is SGHRS and CDR2 is YFSETQ in the germline V gene. CDR3: CASSLGGARSYNEQFF. The CDR3 nucleotides are TGCGCCAGCAGCTTGGGGGGCGCGCGCTCCTACAATGAGCAGTTCTTC.

This clone has just a few counts. The rearrangement uses TRBV25-1 and TRBJ2-1; D is undetermined. This CDR3 comprises 11 residues. Per germline, CDR1 MGHDK and CDR2 SYGVNS. Trimming stripped 3 bases from V and 9 bases from J, with 6 bases between. In DNA form, the CDR3 reads TGTGCCAGCAGTGATATGCGTGAGCAGTTCTTC. It encodes CASSDMREQFF.

This clone was seen more than once but under ten times. This sequence joins TRBV19 and TRBJ2-7, with D hard to call. The germline V and J ends were trimmed by 5 bases and 4 bases, with 18 bases remaining between them. This CDR3 region has 15 residues. Germline values: CDR1 LNHDA, CDR2 SQIVND (reference sequence). CDR3 sequence reads: CASSDDSVDIYEQYF. The DNA for the CDR3 is TGTGCCAGTAGTGATGACTCCGTGGATATATACGAGCAGTACTTC.

The chain has TRBV5-1 and TRBJ1-6, with 12 positions matching TRBD1. V was clipped by 3 bases and J by 12 bases; unmatched bases: 7. Germline assignment: CDR1 SGHRS and CDR2 YFSETQ. The CDR3 has 15 amino acids. The CDR3 DNA sequence: TGCGCCAGCAGCTCCACCGGGACAGGGGGCGAACCCCTCCACTTT. It codes for CASSSTGTGGEPLHF.

This clone was seen more than once but under ten times. The chain joins TRBV28 to TRBJ1-2, with D tentatively TRBD1 (5 bases). The germline CDR1 and CDR2 sequences are MDHEN and SYDVKM. The CDR3 length is 17 residues. V lost 6 bases, J lost 0 bases, and 20 bases lay in between. The CDR3 here is CASSPPSGDPANYGYTF. CDR3 DNA: TGTGCCAGCAGCCCCCCCTCGGGGGATCCAGCTAACTATGGCTACACCTTC.

The V gene is TRBV5-1, the J gene TRBJ2-1; perhaps TRBD1 as D (6 bases). Germline-derived CDR1 and CDR2 are SGHRS and YFSETQ. The CDR3 has 17 amino acids. V lost 3 bases and J lost 8, with 24 bases in between. CDR3 coding DNA: TGCGCCAGCAGCTCGGAGCTAAGGGGGAGTGGATCCGATGAGCAGTTCTTC. As protein: CASSSELRGSGSDEQFF. Based on the CDR3 plus reference TRBV5-1 and TRBJ2-1, the full variable domain is KAGVTQTPRYLIKTRGQQVTLSCSPISGHRSVSWYQQTPGQGLQFLFEYFSETQRNKGNFPGRFSGRQFSNSRSEMNVSTLELGDSALYLCASSSELRGSGSDEQFFGPGTRLTVL.

This clone was detected only a few times. The rearrangement links TRBV30 to TRBJ2-5, with TRBD2 identical over 7 bases. The J call may be mistaken, given a closer DNA end match to TRBJ2-7. CDR1 and CDR2 (germline): GTSNPN, SVGIG (reference sequence). This CDR3 region has 13 residues. CDR3 region: CAWSPPTGGEQYF. Here the CDR3 DNA reads TGTGCCTGGAGTCCTCCGACGGGAGGCGAGCAGTACTTC.